This entry features one T cell receptor (beta chain) sequence. Its antigen is not known. This entry belongs to a study of T-cell memory formation after mild COVID-19. The overall study: TCR clusters were mostly donor specific. General study points: That cross-reactive memory joined was suggested by some responding clones appearing in pre-infection memory. Later expanders leaned CD4+, whereas day 15 to 85 contracting clones were balanced CD4/CD8.

TCRdb fed the 5' RACE reads into MiXCR, producing one record per CDR3 protein. The sample lists around 210,000 distinct CDR3 sequences; just over 9.5% were seen once. CDR3 length equals 13 residues. V lost 4 bases to trimming and J lost 3 bases; unmatched junction nucleotides: 2. Germline V gives CDR1 ENHRY, CDR2 SYGVKD. The chain employs TRBV10-3 and TRBJ2-5; 7 nucleotides align to TRBD1. The TCR originated in a man in his late teens or twenties who had mild COVID-19 (a few samples of this study predate the infection). Cell type and time point are not known. Material: PBMCs or a T cell subset sorted from them (not recorded which). The CDR3 DNA sequence: TGTGCCATCAGTGGCACAGGGGAAGAGACCCAGTACTTC. This sequence encodes CAISGTGEETQYF.